This is a list of T cell receptor beta chains from one sample in a study of metastatic and nonmetastatic thyroid tumors. TCRdb reanalyzed the PCR reads with MiXCR. The repertoire holds about 17,000 clones, with roughly a quarter as singletons. What was sequenced was tumor tissue. These receptors originate from a female donor with papillary thyroid cancer or a benign thyroid nodule (not recorded which). Some clones in this sample may be carry-over from other donors' samples. Both conserved end residues are part of each CDR3. The D gene is left open where the match is weak. The size entry is marked missing in some rows and otherwise reads once, few, many or a size class.

.	.	TRBV20-1	TRBJ1-2	CSAVRDDYGYTF	TGCAGTGCTGTCAGGGATGACTATGGCTACACCTTC
.	.	TRBV3-1	TRBJ2-7	CASSRTSYEQYF	TGTGCCAGCAGCCGAACATCCTACGAGCAGTACTTC
many	.	TRBV5-1	TRBJ2-2	CASSLAEKNTGELFF	TGCGCCAGCAGCTTGGCTGAGAAGAACACCGGGGAGCTGTTTTTT
.	TRBD1	TRBV5-1	TRBJ2-7	CASSSTGTLDEQYF	TGCGCCAGCAGCTCGACAGGGACCCTAGACGAGCAGTACTTC
.	TRBD2	TRBV27	TRBJ2-5	CASSSRLLAASRDPRPTQYF	TGTGCCAGCAGTTCCCGACTTCTAGCGGCCTCAAGAGACCCTCGGCCTACCCAGTACTTC
.	.	TRBV11-2	TRBJ1-1	CASSAQGDTEAFF	TGTGCCAGCAGCGCACAGGGTGACACTGAAGCTTTCTTT
few	TRBD1	TRBV20-1	TRBJ2-5	CSASNPGQHQETQYF	TGCAGTGCTAGTAATCCGGGACAGCACCAAGAGACCCAGTACTTC
many	.	TRBV6-2/TRBV6-3	TRBJ1-5	CASRRGGQYSNQPQHF	TGTGCCAGCAGGAGGGGCGGACAGTATAGCAATCAGCCCCAGCATTTT
.	.	TRBV19	TRBJ2-2	CARHKSRVPNNGELFF	TGTGCAAGACATAAGTCCAGGGTCCCCAACAACGGGGAGCTGTTTTTT
.	TRBD1	TRBV30	TRBJ1-3	CAWSTPGGISGNTIYF	TGTGCCTGGAGTACACCAGGGGGCATCTCTGGAAACACCATATATTTT
large	TRBD2	TRBV28	TRBJ2-7	CASKLKAGVEPEQYF	TGTGCCAGCAAGCTTAAAGCGGGAGTAGAGCCCGAGCAGTACTTC
many	.	TRBV6-4	TRBJ2-3	CASSEVGSDTQYF	TGTGCCAGCAGTGAAGTGGGTTCAGATACGCAGTATTTT
.	.	TRBV18	TRBJ2-3	CVSSPLSTPDTQYF	TGTGTCAGCTCACCACTTTCTACCCCAGATACGCAGTATTTT
many	.	TRBV7-2	TRBJ2-7	CASSTGRSSYEQYF	TGTGCCAGCAGCACGGGACGGTCCTCCTACGAGCAGTACTTC
.	.	TRBV18	TRBJ1-3	CASSPDGYSGNTIYF	TGTGCCAGCTCTCCCGACGGTTACTCTGGAAACACCATATATTTT
.	.	TRBV9	TRBJ2-5	CASRDGGPDSDFQETQYF	TGTGCCAGCAGGGATGGGGGGCCTGACTCCGATTTCCAAGAGACCCAGTACTTC
many	.	TRBV5-1	TRBJ2-7	CASSIGLPPYEQYF	TGCGCCAGCAGCATTGGACTACCTCCCTACGAGCAGTACTTC
.	.	TRBV6-1	TRBJ1-5	CASTPEGHGRTKSNQPQHF	TGTGCCAGCACCCCCGAAGGGCACGGACGGACGAAATCCAATCAGCCCCAGCATTTT
.	.	TRBV30	TRBJ1-5	CAWSRGSYINQPQHF	TGTGCCTGGAGTCGAGGTTCTTATATCAATCAGCCCCAGCATTTT
few	.	TRBV6-1	TRBJ2-6	CASRPTVSLAGANVLTF	TGTGCCAGCAGGCCCACAGTGAGCCTGGCTGGGGCCAACGTCCTCACTTTC
medium-sized	TRBD1	TRBV24-1	TRBJ2-7	CATSPSRTQGAHEQYF	TGTGCCACCAGCCCGAGTCGGACGCAGGGGGCCCACGAGCAGTACTTC
medium-sized	TRBD2	TRBV6-2/TRBV6-3	TRBJ2-5	CASSGTSAQETQYF	TGTGCCAGCAGTGGGACTAGCGCGCAAGAGACCCAGTACTTC
many	TRBD1	TRBV10-1	TRBJ1-1	CASSHTGGATEAFF	TGCGCCAGCAGTCATACAGGGGGAGCCACTGAAGCTTTCTTT
few	.	TRBV6-4	TRBJ2-2	CASSDSSGAGELFF	TGTGCCAGCAGTGACTCATCGGGAGCCGGGGAGCTGTTTTTT
medium-sized	.	TRBV28	TRBJ2-1	CASRTPDGYNEQFF	TGTGCCAGCAGGACACCTGACGGATACAATGAGCAGTTCTTC
.	.	TRBV7-2	TRBJ2-7	CASSLERSGQQYF	TGTGCCAGCAGCTTAGAACGCTCTGGGCAGCAGTACTTC
.	.	TRBV5-6	TRBJ1-2	CASSLPGRNFGRYGYTF	TGTGCCAGCAGCTTGCCGGGCCGAAATTTTGGGCGCTATGGCTACACCTTC
.	.	TRBV20-1	TRBJ2-7	CSVQAGGRSYDQYF	TGCAGTGTCCAAGCTGGAGGGCGTTCCTACGATCAGTACTTC
many	TRBD1	TRBV2	TRBJ2-3	CASGMDRGRVVRDTQYF	TGTGCCAGCGGGATGGACAGGGGAAGGGTAGTCAGAGATACGCAGTATTTT
.	.	TRBV20-1	TRBJ1-1	CSASIGEWVTEAFF	TGCAGTGCTAGTATCGGGGAATGGGTCACTGAAGCTTTCTTT
.	TRBD1	TRBV5-1	TRBJ1-2	CASSEGGTDYGYTF	TGCGCCAGCAGTGAGGGCGGGACAGACTATGGCTACACCTTC
.	TRBD1	TRBV3-1	TRBJ1-3	CASSTGQAAVGNTIYF	TGTGCCAGCAGTACTGGACAGGCCGCTGTCGGAAACACCATATATTTT
many	.	TRBV20-1	TRBJ2-7	CSARALSGSPYEQYF	TGCAGTGCTAGAGCCCTCTCGGGATCCCCCTACGAGCAGTACTTC
.	.	TRBV9	TRBJ2-2	CASSLNRELDTGELFF	TGTGCCAGCAGCCTGAATAGGGAGCTCGACACCGGGGAGCTGTTTTTT
.	.	TRBV9	TRBJ2-7	CASSAGPWYEQYF	TGTGCCAGCAGCGCAGGGCCCTGGTACGAGCAGTACTTC
many	.	TRBV11-1	TRBJ2-7	CASSDRARDHEQYF	TGTGCCAGCAGCGATCGGGCCAGGGACCACGAGCAGTACTTC
few	TRBD1	TRBV10-1	TRBJ1-1	CASRGDSPNTEAFF	TGCGCCAGCAGGGGGGACAGCCCTAACACTGAAGCTTTCTTT
.	.	TRBV6-1	TRBJ1-4	CASSVRGTNEKLFF	TGTGCCAGCAGTGTGAGGGGGACTAATGAAAAACTGTTTTTT
.	.	TRBV30	TRBJ1-2	CAWSLQSYGYTF	TGTGCCTGGAGTTTGCAGTCCTATGGCTACACCTTC
few	.	TRBV28	TRBJ2-5	CASSLGETQYF	TGTGCCAGCAGTTTGGGAGAGACCCAGTACTTC
many	TRBD2	TRBV20-1	TRBJ2-3	CSARGGAGETDTQYF	TGCAGTGCGAGGGGCGGAGCGGGAGAGACAGATACGCAGTATTTT
.	.	TRBV30	TRBJ1-2	CAWSVPGGSNYGYTF	TGTGCCTGGAGTGTACCTGGTGGCAGTAACTATGGCTACACCTTC
.	.	TRBV2	TRBJ1-3	CASSPDPGNTIYF	TGTGCCAGCAGTCCTGACCCTGGAAACACCATATATTTT
.	.	TRBV7-9	TRBJ2-7	CASSQISGDEQYF	TGTGCCAGCAGCCAAATTTCGGGGGACGAGCAGTACTTC
many	.	TRBV4-2	TRBJ1-2	CASSQDPLVGGYTF	TGTGCCAGCAGCCAAGACCCGCTAGTGGGTGGCTACACCTTC
.	.	TRBV20-1	TRBJ1-1	CSARDGTSLNTEAFF	TGCAGTGCTAGAGACGGGACAAGCCTGAACACTGAAGCTTTCTTT
.	TRBD1	TRBV30	TRBJ2-7	CAWGRDRGSEQYF	TGTGCCTGGGGCCGGGACAGGGGGAGCGAGCAGTACTTC